Following are 31 T cell receptor beta chains from one sample sequenced in a study of blood T cell repertoires in COVID-19. Clones were sequenced by immunoSEQ multiplex PCR, and TCRdb holds only the in-frame ones, with some missing. The sample lists about 200,000 clones, approximately 73% occurring once. Source material: PBMCs or T cells enriched from blood (not recorded which). Receptors originate from a woman aged 45-65 years with acute COVID-19.

This chain connects TRBV28 to TRBJ1-6; TRBD1 matches 9 bases. The CDR3 is 15 amino acids. Germline CDR1 is MDHEN and CDR2 is SYDVKM. The V and J ends lost 6 bases and 8 bases, in that order; junction bases with no gene match: 8. This chain's CDR3 is CASRGFGTGYSPLHF. The CDR3 coding sequence is TGTGCCAGCAGAGGGTTCGGGACAGGGTATTCACCCCTCCACTTT.

J is TRBJ1-5 and V is TRBV7-9; TRBD1 agrees at 10 bases. The CDR3 contains 16 residues. Per germline, CDR1 SEHNR and CDR2 FQNEAQ (reference sequence). Germline trimming cut 5 bases from V and 2 bases from J; bases unmatched to any gene: 6. CDR3: CASSPSGTGGNQPQHF. In DNA, the CDR3 is TGTGCCAGCAGCCCCTCCGGGACAGGGGGCAATCAGCCCCAGCATTTT.

This rearrangement joins TRBV15 to TRBJ1-2, with 11 positions matching TRBD1. Germline CDR1 is LNHNV and CDR2 is YYDKDF (reference sequence). CDR3 length: 14 residues. The V and J ends lost 11 bases and 0 bases, in that order; junction bases with no gene match: 5. In nucleotides, the CDR3 is TGTGCCGTCGGACAGGGGGCCGCTAACTATGGCTACACCTTC. This codes for CAVGQGAANYGYTF. Supplemented by reference TRBV15 and TRBJ1-2, the full variable domain reads DAMVIQNPRYQVTQFGKPVTLSCSQTLNHNVMYWYQQKSSQAPKLLFHYYDKDFNNEADTPDNFQSRRPNTSFCFLDIRSPGLGDTAMYLCAVGQGAANYGYTFGSGTRLTVV.

The chain uses TRBV19 and TRBJ1-5; D may be TRBD1 (5 bases). CDR1 LNHDA and CDR2 SQIVND come from the germline V gene (reference sequence). Trimming stripped 2 bases from V and 2 bases from J, with 10 bases between. There are 15 residues in the CDR3. CDR3 sequence: CASSIRGLGNQPQHF. The CDR3 coding sequence is TGTGCCAGTAGTATAAGGGGCCTCGGCAATCAGCCCCAGCATTTT.

This clone was seen just once. This chain links TRBV6-2 or TRBV6-3 with TRBJ2-5, with 9 bases that match TRBD1. The CDR3 loop spans 16 amino acids. The germline CDR1 and CDR2 sequences are MNHEY and SVGEGT. Trimming cost V 1 base and J 3 bases; bases outside gene matches: 6. The CDR3 DNA sequence: TGTGCCAGCAGTTACTTAACAGGGGGCGCGAAAGAGACCCAGTACTTC. It translates to CASSYLTGGAKETQYF.

The rearrangement links TRBV27 to TRBJ1-6, with a tentative D call TRBD1 (6 bases). CDR1 and CDR2 (germline): MNHEY, SMNVEV (reference sequence). V lost 5 bases and J 10 bases, leaving 15 bases between the germline ends. CDR3 size: 14 residues. The CDR3 sequence: CASSERRGYSPLHF. CDR3 in DNA: TGTGCCAGCAGTGAACGCAGGGGCTACTCACCCCTCCACTTT.

The V gene is TRBV10-3, the J gene TRBJ1-2; D unclear. V lost 4 bases, J lost 7 bases, and 10 bases lay in between. CDR1 is ENHRY and CDR2 is SYGVKD in the germline V gene. CDR3 length: 12 residues. The CDR3 reads CAISVRGVGYTF. The CDR3 DNA follows: TGTGCCATCAGTGTCCGGGGAGTTGGCTACACCTTC.

The V and J genes are TRBV28 and TRBJ1-5, with a possible D match to TRBD1 (5 bases). Germline V CDR1 and CDR2: MDHEN, SYDVKM. The CDR3 covers 13 residues. With 1 base removed from V and 15 bases from J, the gap between germline ends came to 16 bases. CDR3 sequence (DNA): TGTGCCAGCAGTTTATCGGACAAAAACGGCGGGCATTTT. It codes for CASSLSDKNGGHF.

V is TRBV3-1 (or the pseudogene TRBV3-2) and J is TRBJ1-1, with TRBD1 identical over 9 bases. J was trimmed by 4 bases and V by 2 bases; bases with no gene match: 8. CDR3 length: 16 amino acids. Germline V gene data show CDR1 as LGHDT and CDR2 as YNNKEL (reference sequence). The CDR3 DNA reads TGTGCCAGCAGCCAATCCGGGACAGGGATCTCCACTGAAGCTTTCTTT. Its protein is CASSQSGTGISTEAFF.

The J gene is TRBJ2-2, the V gene TRBV28, with D perhaps TRBD1 (6 bases). Trimming pared 1 base from V and 2 bases from J, leaving 11 bases between. CDR1 and CDR2 (germline): MDHEN, SYDVKM. The CDR3 totals 16 residues. The CDR3 spells CASSLSPTGNTGELFF. The CDR3 nucleotides read TGTGCCAGCAGTTTATCCCCGACAGGTAACACCGGGGAGCTGTTTTTT.

The chain links TRBV19 to TRBJ1-1, with D possibly matching TRBD1 (5 bases). Germline V gene lookup returns CDR1 LNHDA and CDR2 SQIVND (reference sequence). V was cut by 2 bases and J by 0 bases, with 7 bases left in between. This CDR3 contains 14 residues. The CDR3 DNA is TGTGCCAGTAGTATAACAGGATTGAACACTGAAGCTTTCTTT. Residues: CASSITGLNTEAFF.

The CDR3 region has the DNA TGCGCCAGCAGCACCAACACTCAGGGGCATAACTATGGCTACACCTTC. The encoded protein is CASSTNTQGHNYGYTF. This chain joins TRBV10-1 and TRBJ1-2, with D possibly matching TRBD1 (6 bases). Germline V lookup: CDR1 WNHNN, CDR2 SYGVQD (reference sequence). CDR3 length: 16 residues. V was trimmed by 6 bases and J by 1 base, leaving 18 bases between them.

The rearrangement uses TRBV5-8 and TRBJ1-6; no clear D. Germline values: CDR1 SGHTS, CDR2 YDEGEE. The V end was cut by 0 bases, the J end by 2 bases, with 9 bases between. There are 16 residues in the CDR3. CDR3 in amino acids: CASSLDSGTYNSPLHF. CDR3 nucleotides: TGTGCCAGCAGCTTGGACTCGGGAACCTATAATTCACCCCTCCACTTT.

This clone was detected a few times. The chain combines TRBV6-5 with TRBJ1-4; D remains unclear. Germline CDR1 is MNHEY and CDR2 is SVGAGI. Trimming left V 4 bases short and J 8 bases short, with 8 bases between. The CDR3 length is 12 residues. CDR3 sequence reads: CASSWGGEKLFF. CDR3 sequence (DNA): TGTGCCAGCAGTTGGGGAGGGGAAAAACTGTTTTTT.

The chain employs TRBV3-1 (or the pseudogene TRBV3-2) and TRBJ1-6; D is unresolved. Germline-derived CDR1 and CDR2 are LGHDT and YNNKEL (reference sequence). Trimming removed 0 bases at V and 11 bases at J, with 14 bases between. The CDR3 is made up of 15 amino acids. CDR3 DNA: TGTGCCAGCAGCCAAGATCTCGGCGTCCGGGCACCCCTCCACTTT. Translation gives CASSQDLGVRAPLHF.

The chain uses TRBV6-6 and TRBJ1-5; tentative D call: TRBD1 (5 bases). CDR3 length: 14 amino acids. V was clipped by 6 bases and J by 1 base, with 10 bases between them. The germline V gene encodes CDR1 MNHNY and CDR2 SVGAGI (reference sequence). CDR3: CASSDGASNQPQHF. CDR3 DNA sequence: TGTGCCAGCAGCGATGGGGCGAGCAATCAGCCCCAGCATTTT.

This clone came up a few times. The CDR3 region is CASRPGLSSYNSPLHF. The DNA for the CDR3 is TGCGCCAGCAGACCAGGCCTGAGCTCCTATAATTCACCCCTCCACTTT. The rearrangement joins TRBV5-1 to TRBJ1-6; D is unclear. The CDR3 length is 16 residues. The germline CDR1 and CDR2 sequences are SGHRS and YFSETQ. V lost 5 bases to trimming and J lost 0 bases, with 12 bases between them.

This clone was seen a handful of times. The chain links TRBV5-1 to TRBJ2-2, with a possible D match to TRBD1 (6 bases). V gave up 3 bases and J gave up 3 bases, with 12 bases separating them. This CDR3 is built from 15 residues. The germline V gene encodes CDR1 SGHRS and CDR2 YFSETQ. CDR3 DNA: TGCGCCAGCAGCTGGGCAGGGGAAGACACCGGGGAGCTGTTTTTT. Encoded protein: CASSWAGEDTGELFF.

The chain joins TRBV28 to TRBJ2-7; D uncertain. Germline assignment: CDR1 MDHEN and CDR2 SYDVKM. The ends were cut back, 6 bases at V and 0 bases at J, with 6 bases in the middle. The CDR3 totals 12 residues. The chain's CDR3 is CASRSSSYEQYV. Here the CDR3 DNA reads TGTGCCAGCAGATCCAGCTCCTACGAGCAGTACGTC.

This sequence joins TRBV2 and TRBJ1-4; 7 nucleotides align to TRBD1. CDR3 length equals 13 residues. CDR1 is SNHLY, CDR2 FYNNEI, per germline. Trimming cost V 6 bases and J 7 bases; bases outside gene matches: 5. The CDR3 DNA reads as TGTGCCAGCAGGACAGGGACGGGTGAAAAACTGTTTTTT. It codes for CASRTGTGEKLFF. The whole variable domain, remainder taken from reference TRBV2 and TRBJ1-4, is EPEVTQTPSHQVTQMGQEVILRCVPISNHLYFYWYRQILGQKVEFLVSFYNNEISEKSEIFDDQFSVERPDGSNFTLKIRSTKLEDSAMYFCASRTGTGEKLFFGSGTQLSVL.

The V and J genes are TRBV4-1 and TRBJ1-4; 10 nucleotides match TRBD1. Germline-derived CDR1 and CDR2 are MGHRA and YSYEKL. The length of the CDR3 is 15 residues. The junction had 8 bases not matched to a gene; V was cut back by 6 bases and J by 7 bases. The CDR3 loop is CASSSRQGAFEKLFF. As DNA, the CDR3 is TGCGCCAGCAGTTCCCGACAGGGGGCGTTTGAAAAACTGTTTTTT.

This chain links TRBV2 with TRBJ1-1; D ambiguous. The CDR3 runs to 15 residues. V gave up 7 bases and J gave up 5 bases, with 20 bases separating them. Germline values: CDR1 SNHLY, CDR2 FYNNEI. The CDR3 bases are TGTGCCAGCACTCCTTTCCCGAGGGTTAGGACTGAAGCTTTCTTT. It translates to CASTPFPRVRTEAFF. The full variable domain, in which reference TRBV2 and TRBJ1-1 provide the parts outside the CDR3, is EPEVTQTPSHQVTQMGQEVILRCVPISNHLYFYWYRQILGQKVEFLVSFYNNEISEKSEIFDDQFSVERPDGSNFTLKIRSTKLEDSAMYFCASTPFPRVRTEAFFGQGTRLTVV.

This clone was counted a few times. The chain couples TRBV6-5 to TRBJ1-1; unclear D gene. The CDR3 sequence is 14 residues long. The V and J ends lost 2 bases and 4 bases respectively, with 11 bases between them. The germline V gene encodes CDR1 MNHEY and CDR2 SVGAGI. The CDR3 DNA reads TGTGCCAGCAGTTACACCGGTGGTGGCACTGAAGCTTTCTTT. Its translation: CASSYTGGGTEAFF.

The chain recombines TRBV12-3 or TRBV12-4 with TRBJ1-1; 8 nucleotides match TRBD1. The CDR3 spans 13 residues. Trimming removed 9 bases from V and 1 base from J; junction bases left unmatched: 4. CDR3 in amino acids: CASYRGGNTEAFF. The CDR3 region has the DNA TGTGCCAGTTACAGGGGGGGGAACACTGAAGCTTTCTTT.

The chain combines TRBV5-4 with TRBJ1-2, with 9 bases fitting TRBD1. V shed 4 bases, J shed 5 bases, and the junction held 6 bases outside the gene matches. This CDR3 contains 14 residues. Germline V gene lookup returns CDR1 SGHNT and CDR2 YYREEE (reference sequence). CDR3 sequence (DNA): TGTGCCAGCAGCGGGGACAGGGAAGGATATGGCTACACCTTC. Translating it yields CASSGDREGYGYTF.

This sequence joins TRBV28 and TRBJ2-7; 10 nucleotides align to TRBD1. The junction had 4 bases not matched to a gene; V was cut back by 4 bases and J by 4 bases. Germline-derived CDR1 and CDR2 are MDHEN and SYDVKM. The CDR3 runs to 14 residues. The CDR3 loop is CASSSGQGYYEQYV. CDR3 DNA sequence: TGTGCCAGCAGTTCGGGACAGGGGTATTACGAGCAGTACGTC.

J is TRBJ2-7 and V is TRBV11-2; tentative D call: TRBD1 (6 bases). Germline V gives CDR1 SGHAT, CDR2 FQNNGV. Between the trimmed V and J ends, which lost 1 base and 6 bases, there was a span of 10 bases. There are 13 residues in the CDR3. CDR3 protein: CASSLAGTLEQYV. The CDR3 region has the DNA TGTGCCAGCAGCTTAGCCGGGACACTCGAGCAGTACGTC.

The gene calls are TRBV7-2 and TRBJ2-1; TRBD1 matches at 8 bases. Germline-derived CDR1 and CDR2 are SGHTA and FQGNSA. CDR3 length: 12 amino acids. The V gene end was trimmed by 5 bases and the J gene end by 13 bases; junction bases not matched to a gene: 7. This CDR3 is CASSKFQGAQFF. DNA of the CDR3: TGTGCCAGCAGCAAATTCCAGGGGGCACAGTTCTTC.

J is TRBJ2-3 and V is TRBV2; the match to TRBD2 covers 9 bases. This CDR3 comprises 18 residues. Trimming cost V 11 bases and J 4 bases; bases outside gene matches: 22. Germline CDR1 is SNHLY and CDR2 is FYNNEI. In nucleotides, the CDR3 is TGTGCCGTAATGTGGCGAGCGGGGGGCTCTTCTAGGGCAGATACGCAGTATTTT. Amino acids: CAVMWRAGGSSRADTQYF.

This chain joins TRBV28 and TRBJ1-4; D is ambiguous. CDR1 MDHEN and CDR2 SYDVKM come from the germline V gene. The V end was cut by 7 bases, the J end by 0 bases, with 3 bases between. The CDR3 totals 12 residues. CDR3 protein: CASTATNEKLFF. Written as DNA, the CDR3 is TGTGCCAGCACGGCAACTAATGAAAAACTGTTTTTT. Full variable domain (remainder filled in from reference TRBV28 and TRBJ1-4): DVKVTQSSRYLVKRTGEKVFLECVQDMDHENMFWYRQDPGLGLRLIYFSYDVKMKEKGDIPEGYSVSREKKERFSLILESASTNQTSMYLCASTATNEKLFFGSGTQLSVL.

J is TRBJ1-1 and V is TRBV7-9; D gene ambiguous. Trimming left V 1 base short and J 7 bases short, with 13 bases between. This CDR3 is built from 14 residues. The germline CDR1 and CDR2 sequences are SEHNR and FQNEAQ (reference sequence). This CDR3 is CASSLVSGSVEAFF. CDR3 in DNA: TGTGCCAGCAGCTTAGTATCTGGAAGCGTTGAAGCTTTCTTT.